A selection of T cell receptor beta chains follows, all from one sample in a study of shared clonotypes between healthy human individuals. Data came from immunoSEQ multiplex PCR; TCRdb stores just in-frame clones and leaves some out. The table has about 1 million clones, around 76% seen once. The sequencing input was memory CD4+ T cells sorted from blood. The receptors were gathered from a man aged 18-30 years in good health. The CDR3 runs from the conserved cysteine through the conserved F or W. A D gene is named only where the DNA matches it firmly. Size is omitted from some rows. Given values are once, few, many or a class for expanded clones.

D: .; size: .; V: TRBV30; J: TRBJ1-6; DNA: TGTGCCTGGAGTACAGGAAATAATTCACCCCTCCACTTT; CDR3: CAWSTGNNSPLHF
D: .; size: .; V: TRBV7-9; J: TRBJ2-1; DNA: TGTGCCAGCAGCTTAGAGATTTCGGCGACACACAATGAGCAGTTCTTC; CDR3: CASSLEISATHNEQFF
D: .; size: few; V: TRBV7-8; J: TRBJ1-1; DNA: TGTGCCAGCAGCTTAAACGGGGGCACTGAAGCTTTCTTT; CDR3: CASSLNGGTEAFF
D: TRBD1; size: few; V: TRBV5-1; J: TRBJ2-1; DNA: TGCGCCAGCAGCCCCGGGACAGGGCGGTTTGACAATGAGCAGTTCTTC; CDR3: CASSPGTGRFDNEQFF
D: .; size: .; V: TRBV14; J: TRBJ2-1; DNA: TGTGCCAGCGCCACTACAGGTCCACTTTTGGCGGGCCATGAGCAGTTCTTC; CDR3: CASATTGPLLAGHEQFF
D: .; size: few; V: TRBV5-4; J: TRBJ1-1; DNA: TGTGCCAGCAGTGCTGACAGGTTGAACACTGAAGCTTTCTTT; CDR3: CASSADRLNTEAFF
D: .; size: .; V: TRBV14; J: TRBJ2-4; DNA: TGTGCCAGCAGCCATCCCCGGGACTGGGGAAACATTCAGTACTTC; CDR3: CASSHPRDWGNIQYF
D: .; size: .; V: TRBV19; J: TRBJ1-5; DNA: TGTGCCAGTAGTATAGACGGGGATGGTGCTCAGCCCCAGCATTTT; CDR3: CASSIDGDGAQPQHF
D: .; size: .; V: TRBV9; J: TRBJ1-3; DNA: TGTGCCAGCAGCGCAGACACTTCTGGAAACACCATATATTTT; CDR3: CASSADTSGNTIYF
D: .; size: .; V: TRBV2; J: TRBJ1-4; DNA: TGTGCCAGCAGGGGGGCTAACAGGCCGCTGTCTTATAATGAAAAACTGTTTTTT; CDR3: CASRGANRPLSYNEKLFF
D: TRBD1; size: many; V: TRBV2; J: TRBJ1-1; DNA: TGTGCCAGCAGTGGGGACAGGGGTGGGACTGAAGCTTTCTTT; CDR3: CASSGDRGGTEAFF
D: TRBD1; size: many; V: TRBV2; J: TRBJ2-7; DNA: TGTGCCAGCAGGGAACGACAGGGGGAAGAGCAGTACTTC; CDR3: CASRERQGEEQYF
D: TRBD1; size: few; V: TRBV4-1; J: TRBJ1-2; DNA: TGCGCCAGCAGCCAAGAGGGGGGGACAGTGACCTATGGCTACACCTTC; CDR3: CASSQEGGTVTYGYTF
D: .; size: .; V: TRBV2; J: TRBJ2-4; DNA: TGTGCCAGCAGTGAAAGCGCGGGCGGCACAGCCAAAAACATTCAGTACTTC; CDR3: CASSESAGGTAKNIQYF
D: .; size: .; V: TRBV29-1; J: TRBJ2-1; DNA: TGCAGCGTTGAAGCGGGCGTTGGACTGAGCTACAATGAGCAGTTCTTC; CDR3: CSVEAGVGLSYNEQFF
D: .; size: .; V: TRBV4-3; J: TRBJ1-3; DNA: TGCGCCAGCAGCCAAGATATAACAGGGCTGGCGGGGACCATATATTTT; CDR3: CASSQDITGLAGTIYF
D: .; size: .; V: TRBV29-1; J: TRBJ2-7; DNA: TGCAGCGCCCGGAAGGACGCCTACGAGCAGTACTTC; CDR3: CSARKDAYEQYF
D: TRBD1; size: once; V: TRBV5-1; J: TRBJ2-5; DNA: TGCGCCAGCAGCCCCGACAGGGTAGAGACCCAGTACTTC; CDR3: CASSPDRVETQYF
D: TRBD2; size: .; V: TRBV7-2; J: TRBJ2-3; DNA: TGTGCCAGCAGCTGGGGTCCTAGCGGGCTCACAGATACGCAGTATTTT; CDR3: CASSWGPSGLTDTQYF
D: TRBD1; size: .; V: TRBV6-5; J: TRBJ1-2; DNA: TGTGCCAGCAGTTACTCGGGGACAGGGCACTATGGCTACACCTTC; CDR3: CASSYSGTGHYGYTF
D: .; size: once; V: TRBV15; J: TRBJ2-7; DNA: TGTGCCACCAGCAGAGTCGGGAGTGAGCAGTACTTC; CDR3: CATSRVGSEQYF
D: .; size: .; V: TRBV18; J: TRBJ2-1; DNA: TGTGCCAGCTCACCACCGAACGCCGGGGATGGGGAGCAGTTCTTC; CDR3: CASSPPNAGDGEQFF
D: .; size: .; V: TRBV6-1; J: TRBJ1-4; DNA: TGTGCCAGCAGTGAAGGATGGAGGGGGTTGTCTAATGAAAAACTGTTTTTT; CDR3: CASSEGWRGLSNEKLFF
D: .; size: .; V: TRBV5-1; J: TRBJ1-2; DNA: TGCGCCAGCAGCCTTTGGGAGGGGGATGGCTACACCTTC; CDR3: CASSLWEGDGYTF
D: .; size: .; V: TRBV30; J: TRBJ2-7; DNA: TGTGCCTGGAGCACAAGTTACGAGCAGTACTTC; CDR3: CAWSTSYEQYF
D: TRBD1; size: few; V: TRBV2; J: TRBJ2-3; DNA: TGTGCCAGCAGATTACCGGGACAGGGGAGCACAGATACGCAGTATTTT; CDR3: CASRLPGQGSTDTQYF
D: .; size: .; V: TRBV6-6; J: TRBJ1-1; DNA: TGTGCCAGCCGGAGAAGCGAGAACACTGAAGCTTTCTTT; CDR3: CASRRSENTEAFF
D: .; size: .; V: TRBV10-3; J: TRBJ2-7; DNA: TGTGCCATCAGTGCCGGGACGCCTACCTACGAGCAGTACTTC; CDR3: CAISAGTPTYEQYF
D: .; size: once; V: TRBV25-1; J: TRBJ1-3; DNA: TGTGCCAGCAGTGAAACGGGGTACGGAAACACCATATATTTT; CDR3: CASSETGYGNTIYF
D: .; size: few; V: TRBV5-1; J: TRBJ1-1; DNA: TGCGCCAGCAGCACACAGGGTAACACTGAAGCTTTCTTT; CDR3: CASSTQGNTEAFF
D: .; size: .; V: TRBV6-5; J: TRBJ2-5; DNA: TGTGCCAGCAGGCACACTGAGACCCAGTACTTC; CDR3: CASRHTETQYF
D: .; size: .; V: TRBV5-4; J: TRBJ1-2; DNA: TGTGCCAGCAGCTTGAGCGGGAGGTCAGCTAACTATGGCTACACCTTC; CDR3: CASSLSGRSANYGYTF
D: TRBD2; size: .; V: TRBV4-1; J: TRBJ2-1; DNA: TGCGCCAGCAGCCAAGAAGCGGGGACTCTCTACAATGAGCAGTTCTTC; CDR3: CASSQEAGTLYNEQFF
D: .; size: .; V: TRBV29-1; J: TRBJ1-2; DNA: TGCAGCGTTATTCTAGGGCGGGCCTATGGCTACACCTTC; CDR3: CSVILGRAYGYTF
D: TRBD1; size: .; V: TRBV12-5; J: TRBJ1-3; DNA: TGTGCTAGTGGTACAGGGGGCGGGCGAAACACCATATATTTT; CDR3: CASGTGGGRNTIYF
D: .; size: few; V: TRBV11-2; J: TRBJ2-2; DNA: TGTGCCAGCAGCCCTCGAACTAGCACCGGGGAGCTGTTTTTT; CDR3: CASSPRTSTGELFF
D: .; size: .; V: TRBV9; J: TRBJ2-5; DNA: TGTGCCAGCAGCGTAGGTTTGGCGTATCGAGAGACCCAGTACTTC; CDR3: CASSVGLAYRETQYF
D: .; size: .; V: TRBV7-9; J: TRBJ2-6; DNA: TGTGCCAGCAGCTTAGAACCTGGGGCCAACGTCCTGACTTTC; CDR3: CASSLEPGANVLTF
D: .; size: .; V: TRBV27; J: TRBJ1-1; DNA: TGTGCCAGCAGTGCACGGAGGGGAGGGACTGAAGCTTTCTTT; CDR3: CASSARRGGTEAFF
D: .; size: .; V: TRBV7-2; J: TRBJ1-5; DNA: TGTGCCAGCAGCTTAGGCGGGAGGCGGGATCAGCCCCAGCATTTT; CDR3: CASSLGGRRDQPQHF
D: .; size: .; V: TRBV28; J: TRBJ2-1; DNA: TGTGCCAGCAGGGCGGGGGGACGGACAGGGGTGAATGAGCAGTTCTTC; CDR3: CASRAGGRTGVNEQFF
D: TRBD1; size: .; V: TRBV2; J: TRBJ2-7; DNA: TGTGCCAGCAGCGCACAGGGGGGAAGAACCTACGAGCAGTACTTC; CDR3: CASSAQGGRTYEQYF
D: .; size: .; V: TRBV15; J: TRBJ1-6; DNA: TGTGCCACCAGCGCGTCTAGGGACCGCTCTTTCCCCCTCCACTTT; CDR3: CATSASRDRSFPLHF
D: .; size: .; V: TRBV5-1; J: TRBJ2-5; DNA: TGCGCCAGCAGCTTCACGGGAGAGACCCAGTACTTC; CDR3: CASSFTGETQYF
D: .; size: .; V: TRBV27; J: TRBJ1-3; DNA: TGTGCCAGTATCGGGTCTGGAAACACCATATATTTT; CDR3: CASIGSGNTIYF
D: TRBD2; size: .; V: TRBV5-1; J: TRBJ2-1; DNA: TGCGCCAGCAGCTTGGGTAGCGGGAGGGCCGGGGTCAATGAGCAGTTCTTC; CDR3: CASSLGSGRAGVNEQFF
D: .; size: .; V: TRBV6-1; J: TRBJ2-7; DNA: TGTGCCAGCAGTGAAGCCCCGGGTACTTCCTACGAGCAGTACTTC; CDR3: CASSEAPGTSYEQYF
D: .; size: .; V: TRBV28; J: TRBJ1-4; DNA: TGTGCCAGCAGTTTACCCTTGGCCCTAGACCGGGTATCTGAAAAACTGTTTTTT; CDR3: CASSLPLALDRVSEKLFF
D: .; size: .; V: TRBV5-6; J: TRBJ1-4; DNA: TGTGCCAGCAGCCAGCTCCGGGCTAATGAAAAACTGTTTTTT; CDR3: CASSQLRANEKLFF
D: .; size: .; V: TRBV9; J: TRBJ2-1; DNA: TGTGCCAGCAGCGCGGGTGGCAATGAGCAGTTCTTC; CDR3: CASSAGGNEQFF
D: TRBD1; size: .; V: TRBV18; J: TRBJ1-4; DNA: TGTGCCAGCTCACCGGACAGGGAAAAACTGTTTTTT; CDR3: CASSPDREKLFF
D: TRBD2; size: .; V: TRBV7-8; J: TRBJ2-7; DNA: TGTGCCAGCTCTTCCCGCGGGAGCTACGAGCAGTACTTC; CDR3: CASSSRGSYEQYF
D: .; size: .; V: TRBV4-1; J: TRBJ1-5; DNA: TGCGCCAGCAGCCGAGCCCTGAATCAGCCCCAGCATTTT; CDR3: CASSRALNQPQHF
D: .; size: .; V: TRBV29-1; J: TRBJ1-1; DNA: TGCAGCGGGGGGGGACGGGCGAACACTGAAGCTTTCTTT; CDR3: CSGGGRANTEAFF
D: .; size: .; V: TRBV7-2; J: TRBJ2-2; DNA: TGTGCCAGCAGCTTAGATAGCGCCACCGGCACCGGGGAGCTGTTTTTT; CDR3: CASSLDSATGTGELFF
D: TRBD1; size: many; V: TRBV7-7; J: TRBJ2-2; DNA: TGTGCTAGCAGCACGACAGGGAGCACCGGGGAGCTGTTTTTT; CDR3: CASSTTGSTGELFF
D: TRBD1; size: .; V: TRBV18; J: TRBJ2-3; DNA: TGTGCCAGCTCACCAATAGGGACAGCAGATACGCAGTATTTT; CDR3: CASSPIGTADTQYF
D: .; size: once; V: TRBV5-4; J: TRBJ2-1; DNA: TGTGCCAGCAGCTTAGGAGTAGCGGCGTTCGAGCAGTTCTTC; CDR3: CASSLGVAAFEQFF
D: .; size: few; V: TRBV4-3; J: TRBJ1-2; DNA: TGCGCCAGCAGCCCCCGGCGGGGATTCAACTATGGCTACACCTTC; CDR3: CASSPRRGFNYGYTF